The sequence of this T cell receptor (beta chain) was determined in a study of T cells in Graves' hyperthyroidism and ophthalmopathy. Findings and caveats of the study: Most thyroid clonotypes expanded above 0.001 were also detected in blood.

RNA transcripts gave rise to amplified TCR beta CDR3 regions. The HTBI primer set served for first-round RT-PCR of the TCR CDR3. One entry per CDR3 protein, called by TCRdb with MiXCR from the multiplex PCR reads. The top ten clones hold 20% to 30% of a sample with about 260,000 distinct CDR3 sequences, less than 30% of them seen once. This clonotype occurred many times. The target antigen is unknown. It was at first hyperthyroidism diagnosis, before any ophthalmopathy symptoms, that the blood sample was taken. V gave up 1 base and J gave up 7 bases; unmatched junction bases: 20. CDR1 is DFQATT, CDR2 SNEGSKA, per germline (reference sequence). This CDR3 region has 19 residues.

The sequenced material came from blood. V usage is TRBV20-1 and J usage is TRBJ2-2; 8 bases line up with TRBD1. This TCR derives from a man in his forties with Graves' hyperthyroidism that later progressed to Graves' ophthalmopathy. In DNA, the CDR3 is TGCAGTGCTAGAGCGGTCCACAGGGGGACGCCCAACATTGTCGGGGAGCTGTTTTTT. Translated, it gives CSARAVHRGTPNIVGELFF.